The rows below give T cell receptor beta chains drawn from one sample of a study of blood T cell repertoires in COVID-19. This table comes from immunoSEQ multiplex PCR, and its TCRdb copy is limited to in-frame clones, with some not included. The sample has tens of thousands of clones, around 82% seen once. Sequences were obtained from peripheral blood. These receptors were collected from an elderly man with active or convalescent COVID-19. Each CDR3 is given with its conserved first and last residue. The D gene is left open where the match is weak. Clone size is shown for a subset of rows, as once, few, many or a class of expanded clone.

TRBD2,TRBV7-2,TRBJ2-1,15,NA,TGTGCCAGCAGCCTGAGCGGGGGCAATTACAATGAGCAGTTCTTC,CASSLSGGNYNEQFF
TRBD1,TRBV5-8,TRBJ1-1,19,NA,TGTGCCAGCAGCTTGGTCTTGGGGACAGGGGTGGGGATGAACACTGAAGCTTTCTTT,CASSLVLGTGVGMNTEAFF
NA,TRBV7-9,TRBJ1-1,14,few,TGTGCCGGAGGCCCCACAGCCGGGAGCACTGAAGCTTTCTTT,CAGGPTAGSTEAFF
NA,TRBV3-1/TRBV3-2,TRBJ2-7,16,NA,TGTGCCAGCAGCCAGGTGTTTGGGAGGAGCTCCTACGAGCAGTACTTC,CASSQVFGRSSYEQYF
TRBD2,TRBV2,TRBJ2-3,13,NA,TGTGCTCAGACTAGCGGTCTGGGTGATACGCAGTATTTT,CAQTSGLGDTQYF
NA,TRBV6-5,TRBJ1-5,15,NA,TGTGCCAGCAGCAACCTCGCAGGGAGCAATCAGCCCCAGCATTTT,CASSNLAGSNQPQHF
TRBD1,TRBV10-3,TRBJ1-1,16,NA,TGTGCCATCAGTGAGTCGATACAGGGGGCGAACACTGAAGCTTTCTTT,CAISESIQGANTEAFF
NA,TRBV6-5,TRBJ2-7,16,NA,TGTGCCAGCAGTTATGCCCGCGTGGACAGTTCCTACGAGCAGTACTTC,CASSYARVDSSYEQYF
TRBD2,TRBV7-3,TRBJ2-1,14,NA,TGTGCCAGCAGCTTAGGGACTAACTACAATGAGCAGTTCTTC,CASSLGTNYNEQFF
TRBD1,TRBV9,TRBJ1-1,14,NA,TGTGCCAGCAGTAACAGGGGAGGAGGCACTGAAGCTTTCTTT,CASSNRGGGTEAFF
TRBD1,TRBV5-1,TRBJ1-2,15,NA,TGCGCCAGCAGCCAAGGGACAGGGGGACACTATGGCTACACCTTC,CASSQGTGGHYGYTF
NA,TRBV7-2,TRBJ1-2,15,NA,TGTGCCAGCAGCTTAGAAGGAGCCTTCGTCTATGGCTACACCTTC,CASSLEGAFVYGYTF
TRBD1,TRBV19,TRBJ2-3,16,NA,TGTGCCAGTAGTATAAGTGGACAGGCCCCCGGGGATACGCAGTATTTT,CASSISGQAPGDTQYF
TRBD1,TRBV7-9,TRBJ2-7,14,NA,TGTGCCAGCAGCTTAGGGGGCAGGGGGCCCGAGCAGTACTTC,CASSLGGRGPEQYF
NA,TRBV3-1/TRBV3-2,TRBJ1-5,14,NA,TGTGCCAGCAGCCATGGGGCAGGGGATCAGCCCCAGCATTTT,CASSHGAGDQPQHF
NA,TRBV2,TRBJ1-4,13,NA,TGTGCCAGCTGCGGAGTGACTAATGAAAAACTGTTTTTT,CASCGVTNEKLFF
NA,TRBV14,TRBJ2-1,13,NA,TGTGCCAGCAGCCAAAGCAGGGGATATGAGCAGTTCTTC,CASSQSRGYEQFF
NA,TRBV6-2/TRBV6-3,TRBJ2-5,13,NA,TGTGCCAGCAGCCCCCCCCCGCAAGAGACCCAGTACTTC,CASSPPPQETQYF
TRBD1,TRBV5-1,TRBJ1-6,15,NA,TGCGCCAGCAGCCCCCGGACAGGGATGAATTCACCCCTCCACTTT,CASSPRTGMNSPLHF
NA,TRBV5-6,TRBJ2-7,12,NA,TGTGCCAGCAGCTTAGAAGAGAACGAGCAGTACTTC,CASSLEENEQYF
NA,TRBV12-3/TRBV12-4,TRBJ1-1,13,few,TGTGCCAGCAGTCGGGGGGGGAACACTGAAGCTTTCTTT,CASSRGGNTEAFF
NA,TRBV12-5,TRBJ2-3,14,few,TGTGCTAGTGGTTTGCGAACAGGCACAGATACGCAGTATTTT,CASGLRTGTDTQYF
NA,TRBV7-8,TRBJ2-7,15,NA,TGTGCCAGCAGCCCCATTCCCAGGGGGGCGTACGAGCAGTACTTC,CASSPIPRGAYEQYF
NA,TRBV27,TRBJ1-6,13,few,TGTGCCAGCAGTTCCCTAAATAATTCACCCCTCCACTTT,CASSSLNNSPLHF
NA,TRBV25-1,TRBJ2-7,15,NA,TGTGCCAGCAGTGAAGGCAGGGTTGGGTCCTACGAGCAGTACTTC,CASSEGRVGSYEQYF
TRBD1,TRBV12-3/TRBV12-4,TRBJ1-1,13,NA,TGTGCCAGCAACGACAGGGTGGACACTGAAGCTTTCTTT,CASNDRVDTEAFF
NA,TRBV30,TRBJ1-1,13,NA,TGTGCCTGGACCTCTATAAGGGGCACTGAAGCTTTCTTT,CAWTSIRGTEAFF
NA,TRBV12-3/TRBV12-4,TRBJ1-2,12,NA,TGTGCCAGCAGCACAGGAACCGGGGGCTACACCTTC,CASSTGTGGYTF
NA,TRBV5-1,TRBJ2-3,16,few,TGCGCCAGCAGCTTGGCGGTGGTAGCGGTCACAGATACGCAGTATTTT,CASSLAVVAVTDTQYF
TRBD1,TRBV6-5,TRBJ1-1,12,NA,TGTGCCAGCACCGAGGACAGGGGGAACGCTTTCTTT,CASTEDRGNAFF
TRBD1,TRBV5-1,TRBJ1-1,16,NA,TGCGCCAGCAGCTTGCTTGGGCAGGGGGCGAACACTGAAGCTTTCTTT,CASSLLGQGANTEAFF
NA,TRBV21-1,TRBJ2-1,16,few,TGTGCCAGCAGCAAAGTAGAGCGGGGATCCTACAATGAGCAGTTCTTC,CASSKVERGSYNEQFF
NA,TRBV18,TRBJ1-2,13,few,TGTGCCAGCTCACCACGGGAAGAGGGTGGCTACACCTTC,CASSPREEGGYTF
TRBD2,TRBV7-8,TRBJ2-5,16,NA,TGTGCCAGCAGCGCAGACGGCGGGGGGGCGGCAGAGACCCAGTACTTC,CASSADGGGAAETQYF
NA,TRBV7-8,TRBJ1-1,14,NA,TGTGCCAGCAGCTTATGGGAGACGAACACTGAAGCTTTCTTT,CASSLWETNTEAFF
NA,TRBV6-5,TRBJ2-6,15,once,TGTGCCAGCAGCCTTGACAACTCTGGGGCCAACGTCCTGACTTTC,CASSLDNSGANVLTF
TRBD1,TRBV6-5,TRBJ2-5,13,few,TGTGCCAGCAGGGGGACAGGGGAAGAGACCCAGTACTTC,CASRGTGEETQYF
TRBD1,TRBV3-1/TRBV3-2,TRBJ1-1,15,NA,TGTGCCAGCAGACTAAGGGACAGCATGAACACTGAAGCTTTCTTT,CASRLRDSMNTEAFF
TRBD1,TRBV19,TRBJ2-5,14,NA,TGTGCCAGTAGTAAGGACAGGGGACTAGAGACCCAGTACTTC,CASSKDRGLETQYF
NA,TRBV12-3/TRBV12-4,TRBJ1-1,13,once,TGTGCCAGCAGTTCGGGAGAGAACACTGAAGCTTTCTTT,CASSSGENTEAFF
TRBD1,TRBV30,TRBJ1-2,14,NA,TGTGCCTGGAGTGCAGGGACAGACGGAAATGGCTACACCTTC,CAWSAGTDGNGYTF
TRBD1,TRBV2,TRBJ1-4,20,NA,TGTGCCAGCAGTGAAGCCCGGGGGCGGGGACAGGGCTTTGGGAGTGAAAAACTGTTTTTT,CASSEARGRGQGFGSEKLFF
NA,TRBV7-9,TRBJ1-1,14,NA,TGTGCCAGCAGCGCGTCGACAATGAACACTGAAGCTTTCTTT,CASSASTMNTEAFF
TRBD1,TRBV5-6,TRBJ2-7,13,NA,TGTGCCAGCAGCTTTAGGACAGGGGGAGTGTGGTACTTC,CASSFRTGGVWYF
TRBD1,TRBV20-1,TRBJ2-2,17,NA,TGCAGTGCTAGTCGGCGGTCCGCGACAGGGGGTACCGGGGAGCTGTTTTTT,CSASRRSATGGTGELFF
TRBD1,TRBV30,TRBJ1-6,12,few,TGTGCCCAGGGACAGGGTGGCTCACCCCTCCACTTT,CAQGQGGSPLHF
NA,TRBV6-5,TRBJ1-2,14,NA,TGTGCCAGCATGCTCCGACAGCAAAACTATGGCTACACCTTC,CASMLRQQNYGYTF
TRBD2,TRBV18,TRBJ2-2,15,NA,TGTGCCAGCTCACCCACTAGCGCGAACACCGGGGAGCTGTTTTTT,CASSPTSANTGELFF
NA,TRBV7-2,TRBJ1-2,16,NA,TGTGCCAGCAGCTTCACGGGATACACAACGAACTATGGCTACACCTTC,CASSFTGYTTNYGYTF
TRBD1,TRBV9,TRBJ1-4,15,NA,TGTGCCAGCAGCTCCCGGGACAGGGATTGGGAAAAACTGTTTTTT,CASSSRDRDWEKLFF
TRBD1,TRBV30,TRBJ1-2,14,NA,TGTGCCTGGAGTGAGGGACAGGGACTCTATGGCTACACCTTC,CAWSEGQGLYGYTF
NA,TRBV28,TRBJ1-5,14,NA,TGTGCCAGCAGTTTATTAGGAGGTAATCAGCCCCAGCATTTT,CASSLLGGNQPQHF